A single sample is the source of the 3 T cell receptor beta chains below, sequenced in a study of cytomegalovirus exposure and HLA in healthy donors. PCR employed 60 Vbeta and 13 Jbeta primers. Profiled with immunoSEQ multiplex PCR; TCRdb holds only in-frame clones, not every one. The repertoire holds about 200,000 clones, with approximately 80% as singletons. The sequencing sample was made of PBMCs. The source of these receptors is a male donor in good health and CMV-seronegative.

The chain carries TRBV27 and TRBJ1-1; 11 positions agree with TRBD1. V dropped 5 bases and J dropped 4; count of bases not matched to a gene: 6. The CDR3 runs 15 residues. Germline-derived CDR1 and CDR2 are MNHEY and SMNVEV (reference sequence). DNA for the CDR3: TGTGCCAGCAGTACTACCGGGACAGGGGGCACTGAAGCTTTCTTT. This encodes CASSTTGTGGTEAFF.

This clone showed up just once. CDR3 DNA: TGTGCCAGCAGCCAAGGGGGGGGCACAGATACGCAGTATTTT. Amino acid sequence: CASSQGGGTDTQYF. The chain uses TRBV2 and TRBJ2-3; TRBD2 is a possible D gene (7 bases). The CDR3 is 14 amino acids. Looked up from germline, CDR1 is SNHLY and CDR2 is FYNNEI. V was clipped by 6 bases and J by 1 base, with 11 bases between them. Based on the CDR3 plus reference TRBV2 and TRBJ2-3, the full variable domain is EPEVTQTPSHQVTQMGQEVILRCVPISNHLYFYWYRQILGQKVEFLVSFYNNEISEKSEIFDDQFSVERPDGSNFTLKIRSTKLEDSAMYFCASSQGGGTDTQYFGPGTRLTVL.

The chain carries TRBV7-9 and TRBJ2-5; 7 bases fit TRBD1. The DNA end favors TRBJ2-7, so the J call may be wrong. The length of the CDR3 is 14 residues. Germline CDR1 and CDR2: SEHNR and FQNEAQ (reference sequence). The CDR3 protein is CASSFRDSPYEQYF. The CDR3 DNA sequence: TGTGCCAGCAGCTTCCGGGACAGTCCCTACGAGCAGTACTTC.